The 2 T cell receptor beta chains reported below all come from one sample, sequenced in a study of T cells of healthy individuals. TCRdb re-called the 5' RACE reads through MiXCR, storing one row per CDR3 protein. The data contain 50,000 to 55,000 distinct CDR3 sequences, roughly 15% of them seen just once; the ten biggest clones take up about 15%. Source of these receptors: a human donor in good health.

This clonotype was counted many times. The chain has TRBV7-2 and TRBJ2-7; D tentatively reads TRBD1 or TRBD2 (6 bases each). The CDR3 has 16 amino acids. The V and J ends lost 2 bases and 2 bases respectively, with 16 bases between them. CDR1 is SGHTA, CDR2 FQGNSA, per germline. The CDR3, as DNA: TGTGCCAGCAGCTTATTTCAAGGGGGGACAACCTACGAGCAGTACTTC. Its translation: CASSLFQGGTTYEQYF.

This clonotype was observed a few times. The chain uses TRBV2 and TRBJ2-4; D may be TRBD1 (5 bases). V was trimmed by 4 bases and J by 8 bases, leaving 12 bases between them. The CDR3 is made up of 13 amino acids. The V gene's germline CDR1 is SNHLY and CDR2 FYNNEI. CDR3 protein: CASSVRRADIQYF. The CDR3 DNA follows: TGTGCCAGCAGTGTTCGCAGGGCTGACATTCAGTACTTC.